These 18 T cell receptor beta chains share one sample of origin, sequenced in a study of cytomegalovirus exposure and HLA in healthy donors. Sequencing was performed with immunoSEQ multiplex PCR; in TCRdb, only in-frame clones are kept and a portion is missing. The sample includes approximately 160,000 clones, more than 80% of them seen just once. Sequencing was done on a sample of PBMCs. These receptors all come from a woman aged 18-35 years in good health and CMV-seropositive.

The rearrangement links TRBV28 to TRBJ2-7, with 8 nucleotides matching TRBD2. This CDR3 comprises 14 residues. V dropped 1 base and J dropped 6; count of bases not matched to a gene: 5. Germline V gene sequence: CDR1 MDHEN, CDR2 SYDVKM. CDR3 DNA: TGTGCCAGCAGTTTATCCGGGAGGGCCGTCGAGCAGTACTTC. Its protein is CASSLSGRAVEQYF.

In this sample, this clone turned up a few times. The chain employs TRBV7-3 and TRBJ1-2; 8 nucleotides line up with TRBD1. CDR3 length: 14 residues. V gave up 3 bases and J gave up 6 bases; unmatched junction bases: 6. Germline CDR1 reads SGHTA; CDR2 reads FQGTGA. Here the CDR3 DNA reads TGTGCCAGCAGCTTGATGACAGGGGTGGATGGCTACACCTTC. As protein: CASSLMTGVDGYTF. Full variable domain (rest looked up from reference TRBV7-3 and TRBJ1-2): GAGVSQTPSNKVTEKGKYVELRCDPISGHTALYWYRQSLGQGPEFLIYFQGTGAADDSGLPNDRFFAVRPEGSVSTLKIQRTERGDSAVYLCASSLMTGVDGYTFGSGTRLTVV.

In DNA, the CDR3 is TGCGCCAGCAGCCTTAGGGGGAGAGAGACCCAGTACTTC. Translated: CASSLRGRETQYF. V gene TRBV5-1 combines with J gene TRBJ2-5; weak D call: TRBD1 (6 bases). Germline assignment: CDR1 SGHRS and CDR2 YFSETQ. V was pared by 4 bases and J by 4 bases, with 11 bases between. This CDR3 contains 13 residues.

The CDR3 DNA reads as TGTGCCAGTAGTGATCCCCGCCCCGGGACAGGGGGCCCGACTAACTATGGCTACACCTTC. Translated, it gives CASSDPRPGTGGPTNYGYTF. The V and J genes are TRBV19 and TRBJ1-2, with 12 bases that match TRBD1. This CDR3 has 20 amino acids. After removal of 5 bases from V and 0 bases from J, the junction contained 16 bases not matched to a gene. Germline CDR1 and CDR2: LNHDA and SQIVND (reference sequence).

The chain couples TRBV7-6 to TRBJ2-5; 8 bases map to TRBD2. V shed 3 bases, J shed 4 bases, and the junction held 10 bases outside the gene matches. This CDR3 is built from 16 residues. From germline, CDR1 is SGHVS and CDR2 FNYEAQ. CDR3 nucleotide sequence: TGTGCCAGCAGCTTCGAGGGTAGCGGGGTCCCAGAGACCCAGTACTTC. Protein product: CASSFEGSGVPETQYF.

The V and J genes are TRBV4-3 and TRBJ2-6, with D possibly being TRBD1 (5 bases). This CDR3 is built from 16 residues. The V end was cut by 5 bases, the J end by 0 bases, with 11 bases between. Per the germline V gene, CDR1 is LGHNA and CDR2 is YSLEER. The CDR3 DNA sequence: TGCGCCAGCAGCGCAGGGCCAAACTCTGGGGCCAACGTCCTGACTTTC. Translation gives CASSAGPNSGANVLTF.

The genes are TRBV7-9 and TRBJ1-3; TRBD1 matches 7 bases. Germline CDR1 and CDR2: SEHNR and FQNEAQ (reference sequence). With V trimmed by 5 bases and J by 2 bases, 12 bases remained unmatched. The CDR3 has 17 residues. CDR3 sequence: CASSRTNPDRAGNTIYF. The CDR3, as DNA: TGTGCCAGCAGCCGTACGAACCCCGACAGGGCTGGAAACACCATATATTTT.

V gene TRBV7-7 combines with J gene TRBJ1-1; 9 nucleotides line up with TRBD1. The CDR3 has 13 residues. The trim removed 5 bases at V and 5 bases at J, leaving 3 bases unmatched. The germline V gene encodes CDR1 SSHAT and CDR2 FNYEAQ (reference sequence). The CDR3 nucleotides read TGTGCCAGCAGCCTCGGACAGGGGACTGAAGCTTTCTTT. Translation: CASSLGQGTEAFF.

This clone was detected only a few times. J is TRBJ2-5 and V is TRBV11-1; D gene unclear. Germline CDR1 is SGHAT and CDR2 is FQDESV (reference sequence). The CDR3 is 13 amino acids. V dropped 2 bases and J dropped 4 bases, with 8 bases sitting between them. The CDR3 region is CASSLRVRETQYF. The CDR3, as DNA: TGTGCCAGCAGCTTAAGAGTCCGAGAGACCCAGTACTTC. The complete variable domain, with remaining parts taken from reference TRBV11-1 and TRBJ2-5, reads EAEVAQSPRYKITEKSQAVAFWCDPISGHATLYWYRQILGQGPELLVQFQDESVVDDSQLPKDRFSAERLKGVDSTLKIQPAELGDSAMYLCASSLRVRETQYFGPGTRLLVL.

V usage is TRBV20-1 and J usage is TRBJ2-7; the D is unclear. The germline V gene has CDR1 DFQATT and CDR2 SNEGSKA (reference sequence). The ends were cut back, 7 bases at V and 4 bases at J, with 8 bases in the middle. The CDR3 runs 10 residues. The CDR3 bases are TGCAGTGTTCTTATGTACGAGCAGTACTTC. Translating it yields CSVLMYEQYF.

The V gene is TRBV4-1, the J gene TRBJ1-4; D not resolved. Germline loops: CDR1 MGHRA, CDR2 YSYEKL. This CDR3 comprises 17 residues. Trimming removed 2 bases from V and 8 bases from J, with 21 bases in between. The CDR3 sequence: CASSQFPLREGWEKLFF. CDR3 DNA: TGCGCCAGCAGCCAATTCCCCCTACGGGAAGGGTGGGAAAAACTGTTTTTT.

The rearrangement joins TRBV11-2 to TRBJ1-4; D not resolved. The CDR3 runs 15 residues. Germline loops: CDR1 SGHAT, CDR2 FQNNGV. Trimming cost V 4 bases and J 4 bases, with 13 bases left between them. The CDR3 loop is CASSWRRKDNEKLFF. The CDR3 DNA is TGTGCCAGCAGCTGGAGACGAAAGGATAATGAAAAACTGTTTTTT.

CDR3 bases: TGTGCCAGCAGCGGACAGAATGAAAAACTGTTTTTT. As protein: CASSGQNEKLFF. V is TRBV27 and J is TRBJ1-4, with TRBD1 as a possible D gene (6 bases). V was clipped by 6 bases and J by 5 bases, with 7 bases between them. The germline V gene encodes CDR1 MNHEY and CDR2 SMNVEV (reference sequence). The CDR3 consists of 12 residues. Supplemented by reference TRBV27 and TRBJ1-4, the full variable domain reads EAQVTQNPRYLITVTGKKLTVTCSQNMNHEYMSWYRQDPGLGLRQIYYSMNVEVTDKGDVPEGYKVSRKEKRNFPLILESPSPNQTSLYFCASSGQNEKLFFGSGTQLSVL.

The gene calls are TRBV30 and TRBJ1-1; D is possibly TRBD1 (6 bases). Trimming took 7 bases from V and 1 from J, leaving 10 bases between them. CDR1 is GTSNPN and CDR2 is SVGIG in the germline V gene (reference sequence). This CDR3 comprises 12 residues. CDR3 protein: CALIRGNTEAFF. CDR3 sequence (DNA): TGTGCCTTAATCAGGGGGAACACTGAAGCTTTCTTT.

The chain joins TRBV7-9 to TRBJ1-2; TRBD1 matches 8 bases. V trimming: 1 base; J trimming: 4 bases; junction bases outside the gene matches: 11. Germline-derived CDR1 and CDR2 are SEHNR and FQNEAQ (reference sequence). The CDR3 length is 17 residues. The CDR3 coding sequence is TGTGCCAGCAGCTTAGGAGAGTGGGACAGGACCGTCTATGGCTACACCTTC. Translating gives CASSLGEWDRTVYGYTF.

The rearrangement uses TRBV6-6 and TRBJ2-1, with a possible D match to TRBD1 (6 bases). The CDR3 spans 14 residues. CDR1 is MNHNY, CDR2 SVGAGI, per germline (reference sequence). Trimming removed 6 bases at V and 6 bases at J, with 15 bases between. The CDR3 region is CASSRRTVINEQFF. The CDR3 DNA follows: TGTGCCAGCAGCCGACGGACAGTTATCAATGAGCAGTTCTTC.

The chain uses TRBV27 and TRBJ1-2; D is perhaps TRBD1 (5 bases). V lost 6 bases and J lost 4, with 15 bases in between. Germline values: CDR1 MNHEY, CDR2 SMNVEV (reference sequence). The CDR3 length is 14 residues. CDR3 amino acids: CASRRTGRFYGYTF. The CDR3 nucleotides are TGTGCCAGCAGACGTACAGGCCGGTTCTATGGCTACACCTTC.

The V call is TRBV18, the J call TRBJ1-1; 7 nucleotides match TRBD1. This CDR3 has 14 residues. Per the germline V gene, CDR1 is KGHSH and CDR2 is LQKENI. Trimming cost V 6 bases and J 5 bases; bases outside gene matches: 9. The CDR3 is CASSAEQGWTEAFF. CDR3 coding DNA: TGTGCCAGCTCGGCCGAACAGGGGTGGACTGAAGCTTTCTTT.